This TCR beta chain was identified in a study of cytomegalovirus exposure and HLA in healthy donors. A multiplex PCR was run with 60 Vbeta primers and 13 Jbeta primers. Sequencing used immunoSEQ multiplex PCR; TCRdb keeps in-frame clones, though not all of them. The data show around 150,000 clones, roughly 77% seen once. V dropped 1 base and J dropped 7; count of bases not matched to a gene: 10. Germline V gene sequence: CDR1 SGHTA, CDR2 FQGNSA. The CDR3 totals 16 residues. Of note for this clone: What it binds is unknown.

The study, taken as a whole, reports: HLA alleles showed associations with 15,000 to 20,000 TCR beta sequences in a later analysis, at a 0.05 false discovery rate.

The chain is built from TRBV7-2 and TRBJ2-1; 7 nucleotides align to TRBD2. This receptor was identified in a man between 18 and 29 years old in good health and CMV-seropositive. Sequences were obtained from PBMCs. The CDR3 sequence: CASSLVGVAGQNEQFF. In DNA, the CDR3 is TGTGCCAGCAGCTTAGTCGGAGTAGCGGGCCAAAATGAGCAGTTCTTC.